The 3 T cell receptor beta chains presented below share a single source sample, sequenced in a study of T cells in tuberculosis. Thawed, overnight-rested PBMC were stained with GMM-loaded CD1B tetramer, viability dye and anti-CD3, then sorted. CD1B tetramers were loaded with Rhodococcus equi-derived C32 glucose monomycolate. The table came from immunoSEQ multiplex PCR; TCRdb's copy has only in-frame clones and leaves some out. The sample includes more than 70,000 clones, roughly 91% seen only once; the top ten take 1.9%. The sequencing input was CD1b-GMM tetramer-negative cells sorted from PBMCs. The receptors originated from an adult woman with latent tuberculosis.

The chain employs TRBV7-3 and TRBJ1-1, with TRBD1 matching 7 bases. This CDR3 spans 13 amino acids. Germline CDR1 reads SGHTA; CDR2 reads FQGTGA. The J segment lost 4 bases and the V segment lost 4 bases, leaving 3 bases of the junction unmatched. CDR3 protein: CASSYNRGTEAFF. The CDR3 DNA is TGTGCCAGCAGCTATAACAGGGGCACTGAAGCTTTCTTT.

In its sample, this clone was seen a few times. This chain joins TRBV19 and TRBJ2-2; 7 nucleotides align to TRBD1. The CDR3 contains 16 residues. J was trimmed by 1 base and V by 3 bases; bases with no gene match: 5. Germline-derived CDR1 and CDR2 are LNHDA and SQIVND (reference sequence). CDR3 in amino acids: CASSILGQENTGELFF. The CDR3 coding sequence is TGTGCCAGTAGTATCCTCGGACAGGAGAACACCGGGGAGCTGTTTTTT.

On this clone itself: Other nucleotide sequences in the sample specify the same CDR3. The CDR3 is CASSLGLAGAYEQYF. The CDR3 nucleotides read TGTGCCAGCAGCTTAGGACTAGCGGGGGCCTACGAGCAGTACTTC. The V gene is TRBV13, the J gene TRBJ2-7; 11 nucleotides line up with TRBD2. CDR1 is PRHDT and CDR2 is FYEKMQ in the germline V gene (reference sequence). The J segment lost 2 bases and the V segment lost 0 bases, leaving 0 bases of the junction unmatched. This CDR3 is built from 15 residues.